The rows below give T cell receptor beta chains drawn from one sample of a study of Tregs in tolerant kidney transplant recipients. These TCRs are of unknown antigen specificity. Generated by immunoSEQ multiplex PCR, the TCRdb table keeps only in-frame clones and is missing some. In the table there are 35,000 to 50,000 clones, 95% of which are singletons. The sample comprised Tregs from blood cultured with allogeneic cells. Source of these receptors: a human donor in good health. CDR3s include the opening cysteine and the closing phenylalanine or tryptophan. The D gene is left open where the match is weak. Clone sizes are given selectively: once, few, many, or a class where the clone is expanded.

j_gene: TRBJ2-7; v_gene: TRBV19; abundance: -; d_gene: -; CDR3aa: CASSIVGAHEQYF; CDR3nt: TGTGCCAGTAGTATAGTGGGGGCGCACGAGCAGTACTTC
j_gene: TRBJ2-5; v_gene: TRBV29-1; abundance: -; d_gene: -; CDR3aa: CSVELPGVETQYF; CDR3nt: TGCAGCGTTGAGCTGCCGGGAGTGGAGACCCAGTACTTC
j_gene: TRBJ2-1; v_gene: TRBV5-1; abundance: -; d_gene: -; CDR3aa: CASSPTTGSYNEQFF; CDR3nt: TGCGCCAGCAGCCCAACTACAGGGTCCTACAATGAGCAGTTCTTC
j_gene: TRBJ2-2; v_gene: TRBV25-1; abundance: -; d_gene: TRBD1; CDR3aa: CASSATGQGQRGELFF; CDR3nt: TGTGCCAGCAGTGCAACAGGACAGGGTCAACGCGGGGAGCTGTTTTTT
j_gene: TRBJ1-5; v_gene: TRBV5-3; abundance: -; d_gene: -; CDR3aa: CARSLYRIGQPQHF; CDR3nt: TGTGCCAGAAGCTTGTACAGGATTGGACAGCCCCAGCATTTT
j_gene: TRBJ1-1; v_gene: TRBV11-2; abundance: -; d_gene: TRBD1; CDR3aa: CASSRRDRGLNTEAFF; CDR3nt: TGTGCCAGCAGCCGCCGGGACAGGGGATTGAACACTGAAGCTTTCTTT
j_gene: TRBJ1-1; v_gene: TRBV9; abundance: -; d_gene: -; CDR3aa: CASGRGGTANTEAFF; CDR3nt: TGTGCCAGCGGTAGAGGGGGTACGGCGAACACTGAAGCTTTCTTT
j_gene: TRBJ2-1; v_gene: TRBV27; abundance: -; d_gene: -; CDR3aa: CASSLTPLSGFRVEQFF; CDR3nt: TGTGCCAGCAGTTTAACCCCGCTGAGCGGTTTCAGGGTGGAGCAGTTCTTC
j_gene: TRBJ1-2; v_gene: TRBV11-2; abundance: -; d_gene: TRBD1; CDR3aa: CASSPTGGGYGYTF; CDR3nt: TGTGCCAGCAGTCCGACAGGGGGTGGCTATGGCTACACCTTC
j_gene: TRBJ2-7; v_gene: TRBV27; abundance: -; d_gene: -; CDR3aa: CASRLTPAPSYEQYF; CDR3nt: TGTGCCAGCAGACTTACACCGGCACCCTCCTACGAGCAGTACTTC
j_gene: TRBJ1-3; v_gene: TRBV7-3; abundance: -; d_gene: -; CDR3aa: CASSLTGVHSGNTIYF; CDR3nt: TGTGCCAGCAGCTTAACGGGGGTACACTCTGGAAACACCATATATTTT
j_gene: TRBJ2-6; v_gene: TRBV6-1; abundance: -; d_gene: -; CDR3aa: CASSDLGKAGANVLTF; CDR3nt: TGTGCCAGCAGTGATCTGGGGAAGGCTGGGGCCAACGTCCTGACTTTC
j_gene: TRBJ1-2; v_gene: TRBV5-6; abundance: -; d_gene: -; CDR3aa: CASSTNRGTNGYTF; CDR3nt: TGTGCCAGCAGCACGAATCGGGGGACGAATGGCTACACCTTC
j_gene: TRBJ1-5; v_gene: TRBV15; abundance: -; d_gene: -; CDR3aa: CATSRDWSGREGDQPQHF; CDR3nt: TGTGCCACCAGCAGAGATTGGTCAGGGAGGGAGGGAGATCAGCCCCAGCATTTT
j_gene: TRBJ2-1; v_gene: TRBV27; abundance: -; d_gene: TRBD2; CDR3aa: CASSRLAYNEQFF; CDR3nt: TGTGCCAGCTCCCGACTAGCTTACAATGAGCAGTTCTTC
j_gene: TRBJ1-1; v_gene: TRBV6-4; abundance: few; d_gene: TRBD1; CDR3aa: CASRRIGTGNNTEAFF; CDR3nt: TGTGCCAGCAGAAGAATAGGGACAGGGAACAACACTGAAGCTTTCTTT
j_gene: TRBJ1-2; v_gene: TRBV7-2; abundance: -; d_gene: -; CDR3aa: CASSFNRIVTNYGYTF; CDR3nt: TGTGCCAGCAGCTTTAATCGTATCGTCACCAACTATGGCTACACCTTC
j_gene: TRBJ1-5; v_gene: TRBV5-8; abundance: -; d_gene: -; CDR3aa: CASSLLGTSFHQPQHF; CDR3nt: TGTGCCAGCAGCCTGCTGGGGACCTCGTTCCATCAGCCCCAGCATTTT